Shown below are 27 T cell receptor beta chains from a single sample sequenced in a study of T cells in women clearing cervical HPV infection. Libraries were prepared by immunoSEQ multiplex PCR; TCRdb keeps only in-frame clonotypes and omits some of them. The sample yields 28,000 or so clones, of which the top ten take up approximately 8.4%. Sequencing used blood buffy coat. These receptors originate from a woman between 18 and 69 years old with a cervical HPV16 infection that either progressed to CIN3+ or cleared (not recorded which).

The CDR3: CASSLTEAGVNTEAFF. CDR3 DNA, as far as it was read: TGTGCCAGCTCACTCACCGAGGCAGGGGTGAACACTGAA. The gene calls are TRBV18 and TRBJ1-1, with D tentatively TRBD1 (6 bases). The read finishes 3 residues shy of the CDR3 end, and the germline J gene is used to complete it. V was cut by 4 bases and J by 0 bases, with 15 bases left in between. The germline V gene encodes CDR1 KGHSH and CDR2 LQKENI. The CDR3 extends over 16 amino acids.

Comment on this clone: The sequence runs out 3 residues before the end of the CDR3; the remainder is reconstructed from the germline J gene. This sequence joins TRBV7-2 and TRBJ1-1, with D uncertain. Germline V gene sequence: CDR1 SGHTA, CDR2 FQGNSA. The CDR3 runs to 13 residues. V dropped 7 bases and J dropped 4 bases, with 13 bases sitting between them. The CDR3 reads CASMVIGSTEAFF. The DNA read from the CDR3 is TGTGCCAGCATGGTCATTGGTAGCACTGAA.

As regards this clone: The read falls 3 residues short of the CDR3 end, and the missing part is taken from the germline J gene. The V gene is TRBV20-1, the J gene TRBJ2-7; 9 bases are a match to TRBD1. Germline V gives CDR1 DFQATT, CDR2 SNEGSKA (reference sequence). J gave up 3 bases and V 4 bases, and 28 bases lay outside the gene matches. The CDR3 is 21 residues long. The chain's CDR3 is CSAKVPGTETGQGPGDYEQYF. CDR3 bases read: TGCAGTGCTAAAGTTCCGGGCACTGAGACGGGACAGGGACCTGGAGACTACGAG.

With regard to this clone: Read data end 3 residues before the CDR3 end; the end is taken from the germline J gene. The V call is TRBV2, the J call TRBJ2-7; 13 bases match TRBD2. This CDR3 spans 14 amino acids. Germline CDR1 reads SNHLY; CDR2 reads FYNNEI. Trimming cost V 6 bases and J 5 bases; bases outside gene matches: 4. This CDR3 is CASRDGTSGDEQYF. The DNA read from the CDR3 is TGTGCCAGCAGAGACGGGACTAGCGGGGACGAG.

In the case of this clone: Read coverage stops 3 residues before the CDR3 terminus; the germline J gene supplies the remainder. This chain links TRBV10-3 with TRBJ1-6; possibly TRBD1 for D (5 bases). The germline V and J ends were trimmed by 6 bases and 8 bases, with 11 bases remaining between them. Germline V gene data show CDR1 as ENHRY and CDR2 as SYGVKD. The CDR3 has 13 residues. Here the CDR3 reads CAIRNQGDSPLHF. CDR3 DNA (partial): TGTGCCATCAGAAACCAAGGGGATTCACCC.

Remarks on this clone: With the read ending 3 residues before the CDR3 end, the germline J gene is used to fill in that end. Other DNA sequences in the sample encode the same CDR3. The V and J genes are TRBV5-1 and TRBJ1-3, with TRBD1 matching 9 bases. The CDR3 covers 16 residues. Per germline, CDR1 SGHRS and CDR2 YFSETQ. V lost 4 bases and J lost 0; bases outside the gene matches: 5. This chain's CDR3 is CASSRDRASSGNTIYF. The sequenced CDR3 bases are TGCGCCAGCAGCCGGGACAGGGCCTCCTCTGGAAACACC.

About this clone: The read ends 3 residues before the CDR3 terminus; that terminus is restored from the germline J gene. This rearrangement joins TRBV5-5 to TRBJ1-5; D unresolved. This CDR3 contains 14 residues. In germline, CDR1 is SGHKS, CDR2 YYEKEE (reference sequence). The V and J ends lost 0 bases and 1 base respectively, with 5 bases between them. The CDR3 sequence: CASSLEQSNQPQHF. CDR3 DNA, as far as it was read: TGTGCCAGCAGCTTGGAACAGAGCAATCAGCCC.

A note on this clone: The read comes to an end 3 residues before the CDR3 does, leaving the germline J gene to fill in the end. The genes are TRBV7-6 and TRBJ2-2, with TRBD2 identical over 10 bases. The CDR3 spans 18 residues. V lost 1 base and J lost 5; bases outside the gene matches: 10. The germline CDR1 and CDR2 sequences are SGHVS and FNYEAQ. The chain's CDR3 is CASSLGSQRGGRTGELFF. The covered CDR3 bases are TGTGCCAGCAGCTTAGGATCACAGCGGGGGGGCCGGACCGGGGAG.

A note on this clone: The read gets to within 3 residues of the CDR3 end, and the germline J gene fills in the rest. The V and J genes are TRBV7-9 and TRBJ2-5, with 7 bases that match TRBD2. The germline V gene has CDR1 SEHNR and CDR2 FQNEAQ (reference sequence). The CDR3 is made up of 15 amino acids. V lost 5 bases to trimming and J lost 3 bases; unmatched junction nucleotides: 9. The covered CDR3 bases are TGTGCCAGCAGCGCCAGCGGGAAAGGGGAAGAGACC. Encoded protein: CASSASGKGEET. The entire CDR3 sequence reads CASSASGKGEETQYF.

Comments on this clone: The CDR3 end falls 3 residues outside the read, so it is completed with the germline J gene. The V call is TRBV30, the J call TRBJ1-1; TRBD1 might be the D (6 bases). Germline V CDR1 and CDR2: GTSNPN, SVGIG (reference sequence). The CDR3 spans 15 residues. The DNA read from the CDR3 is TGTGCCTGGAGTTCCCGGGGGCTAGCGGGAGGCGAG. Its translation is CAWSSRGLAGGE. The entire CDR3 protein is CAWSSRGLAGGEAFF.

As regards this clone: With the read ending 3 residues before the CDR3 end, the germline J gene is used to fill in that end. The V gene is TRBV7-3, the J gene TRBJ2-5; the D call may be TRBD1 or TRBD2 (5 bases each). Germline values: CDR1 SGHTA, CDR2 FQGTGA. CDR3 length: 14 residues. The DNA read from the CDR3 is TGTGCCAGCAGCTCCGAGGGGAGAACAACAACC. Its protein is CASSSEGRTTT. The entire CDR3 is CASSSEGRTTTQYF.

The covered CDR3 bases are TGTGCCAGCTCCCTTTTTACGGCAGGGGGAGAGACG. It translates to CASSLFTAGGET. The entire CDR3 protein is CASSLFTAGGETQYF. This chain links TRBV18 with TRBJ2-3, with 7 bases fitting TRBD1. From the germline J gene comes the end of the CDR3, since the read stops 3 residues before it. The CDR3 runs to 15 residues. Germline CDR1 is KGHSH and CDR2 is LQKENI.

As to this clone: The read is 3 residues too short to cover the CDR3 end, so that end is filled in from the germline J gene. The chain uses TRBV7-9 and TRBJ2-5; 7 positions agree with TRBD1. The J segment lost 2 bases and the V segment lost 3 bases, leaving 3 bases of the junction unmatched. Germline V gene sequence: CDR1 SEHNR, CDR2 FQNEAQ (reference sequence). The CDR3 extends over 14 amino acids. The CDR3 spells CASSLGTVQETQYF. Partial CDR3 DNA: TGTGCCAGCAGCTTGGGGACAGTACAAGAGACC. The variable domain in full, completed from reference TRBV7-9 and TRBJ2-5, reads DTGVSQNPRHKITKRGQNVTFRCDPISEHNRLYWYRQTLGQGPEFLTYFQNEAQLEKSRLLSDRFSAERPKGSFSTLEIQRTEQGDSAMYLCASSLGTVQETQYFGPGTRLLVL.

As for this clone: From the germline J gene comes the end of the CDR3, since the read stops 3 residues before it. The chain links TRBV2 to TRBJ2-1; the match to TRBD2 covers 7 bases. The trim removed 4 bases at V and 7 bases at J, leaving 7 bases unmatched. CDR3 length: 14 residues. Germline CDR1 and CDR2: SNHLY and FYNNEI. CDR3 bases read: TGTGCCAGCAGTGGGGAGTGGGGGGGTAATGAG. Translating it yields CASSGEWGGNE. From start to end, the CDR3 is CASSGEWGGNEQFF.

Worth noting for this clone: The read terminates 3 residues before the CDR3 end, so the remaining end is supplied by the germline J gene. The chain carries TRBV20-1 and TRBJ2-3; TRBD1 aligns across 10 bases. The J segment lost 4 bases and the V segment lost 5 bases, leaving 12 bases of the junction unmatched. The CDR3 has 16 amino acids. CDR1 DFQATT and CDR2 SNEGSKA come from the germline V gene (reference sequence). Here the CDR3 reads CSADRGRRMSADTQYF. The CDR3 DNA, read in part, is TGCAGTGCTGACAGGGGGCGCCGGATGAGCGCAGATACG.

On this clone itself: The read comes to an end 3 residues before the CDR3 does, leaving the germline J gene to fill in the end. The genes are TRBV2 and TRBJ2-5; D might be TRBD1 (6 bases). The CDR3 has 14 residues. The V gene's germline CDR1 is SNHLY and CDR2 FYNNEI. The germline V and J ends were trimmed by 6 bases and 2 bases, with 13 bases remaining between them. The CDR3 sequence: CASRGTPSQETQYF. The part of the CDR3 DNA that was read is TGTGCCAGCAGAGGGACACCTTCACAAGAGACC.

Regarding this clone: The read comes to an end 3 residues before the CDR3 does, leaving the germline J gene to fill in the end. J is TRBJ1-5 and V is TRBV2; D is undetermined. The germline V and J ends were trimmed by 5 bases and 4 bases, with 18 bases remaining between them. The CDR3 contains 16 residues. Germline CDR1 is SNHLY and CDR2 is FYNNEI. CDR3 protein: CASSTRGPVGNQPQHF. CDR3 DNA (partial): TGTGCCAGCAGTACACGCGGTCCCGTGGGTAATCAGCCC.

A word on this clone: The read gets to within 3 residues of the CDR3 end, and the germline J gene fills in the rest. The chain carries TRBV14 and TRBJ2-3, with 8 bases aligning to TRBD1. This CDR3 comprises 15 residues. Germline V gives CDR1 SGHDN, CDR2 FVKESK. V was clipped by 4 bases and J by 5 bases; unmatched bases: 8. CDR3 DNA (partial): TGTGCCAGCAGCCTCAGGACAGGGAATAAAGATACG. It yields the protein CASSLRTGNKDT. The entire CDR3 is CASSLRTGNKDTQYF.

Worth noting for this clone: The read ends 3 residues shy of where the CDR3 ends; the end is completed using the germline J gene. The chain couples TRBV5-6 to TRBJ2-5, with D possibly being TRBD2 (6 bases). This CDR3 comprises 12 residues. The germline gives CDR1 SGHDT, CDR2 YYEEEE. V lost 6 bases to trimming and J lost 6 bases, with 12 bases between them. The CDR3 sequence: CASTRGGKTQYF. The CDR3 DNA, read in part, is TGTGCCAGCACCAGAGGCGGGAAGACC.

About this clone itself: The read terminates 3 residues ahead of where the CDR3 ends, so the germline J gene completes it. The J gene is TRBJ1-5, the V gene TRBV5-6; D may be TRBD1 (6 bases). The CDR3 has 15 residues. In germline, CDR1 is SGHDT, CDR2 YYEEEE. V lost 1 base and J 5 bases, leaving 13 bases between the germline ends. Partial CDR3 DNA: TGTGCCAGCAGCTTGTGGAACGGACAGCATCAGCCC. It yields the protein CASSLWNGQHQP. The entire CDR3 is CASSLWNGQHQPQHF.

To note about this clone: The read falls 3 residues short of the CDR3 end, and the missing part is taken from the germline J gene. The V call is TRBV4-1, the J call TRBJ2-3; no definite D call. The V end was cut by 0 bases, the J end by 5 bases, with 21 bases between. The length of the CDR3 is 18 residues. The germline V gene has CDR1 MGHRA and CDR2 YSYEKL. The DNA read from the CDR3 is TGCGCCAGCAGCCAAGATCCCTTGGCAGGTAGAATGGGAGATACG. This gives the protein CASSQDPLAGRMGDT. The full CDR3 protein is CASSQDPLAGRMGDTQYF.

Of note for this clone: At one end, the junction sequence differs from germline, possibly due to a read error. The DNA ends 3 residues before the CDR3 does, and the rest of the CDR3 is filled in from the germline J gene. The chain couples TRBV4-1 to TRBJ2-3, with D hard to call. This CDR3 contains 15 residues. Germline values: CDR1 MGHRA, CDR2 YSYEKL. The CDR3 DNA, read in part, is TGCGCCAGTAGCCCTTCCGACTTCAGCACAGATACG. Its translation: CASSPSDFSTDT. The entire CDR3 is CASSPSDFSTDTQYF.

Worth noting for this clone: The observed sequence ends 3 residues before the CDR3 terminus, with the missing tail filled in from the germline J gene. V and J are TRBV7-3 and TRBJ1-2; tentative D call: TRBD1 (5 bases). The length of the CDR3 is 15 residues. The V end lost 5 bases, the J end lost 7 bases, and 20 bases lay between the germline ends. Germline lookup yields CDR1 SGHTA and CDR2 FQGTGA. The sequenced part of the CDR3 DNA is TGTGCCAGCAGCCAACCGGGGGTTGGGGTCGGTGGC. Its protein is CASSQPGVGVGG. The CDR3, in full, reads CASSQPGVGVGGYTF.

On this clone: The sequence runs out 3 residues before the end of the CDR3; the remainder is reconstructed from the germline J gene. This chain uses TRBV7-3 with TRBJ2-2; 7 nucleotides line up with TRBD1. The germline V gene has CDR1 SGHTA and CDR2 FQGTGA. The V segment lost 5 bases and the J segment 4 bases; nucleotides outside the gene matches: 7. The CDR3 consists of 15 residues. The sequenced part of the CDR3 DNA is TGTGCCAGCAGCCTCCCGGGACAGTGCACCGGGGAG. It yields the protein CASSLPGQCTGE. In full, the CDR3 is CASSLPGQCTGELFF.

Note on this clone: The observed sequence ends 3 residues before the CDR3 terminus, with the missing tail filled in from the germline J gene. The same CDR3 also results from other DNA sequences found in this sample. The chain joins TRBV5-1 to TRBJ1-1; D is perhaps TRBD1 (6 bases). Germline CDR1 SGHRS, CDR2 YFSETQ. The CDR3 is 15 amino acids. Trimming cost V 0 bases and J 1 base, with 10 bases left between them. The DNA read from the CDR3 is TGCGCCAGCAGCTTGGGGACAGACCAGAACACTGAA. Translated: CASSLGTDQNTE. Given in full, the CDR3 is CASSLGTDQNTEAFF.

As to this clone: The CDR3 end is not reached by the read, which stops 3 residues before it; the germline J gene fills it in. The chain uses TRBV5-1 and TRBJ1-1; D is uncertain. Germline CDR1 SGHRS, CDR2 YFSETQ. The CDR3 contains 14 residues. Trimming left V 1 base short and J 1 base short, with 8 bases between. The CDR3 loop is CASSLYSRNTEAFF. The CDR3 bases that were read are TGCGCCAGCAGCTTGTATTCTAGGAACACTGAA.

As regards this clone: A read error may account for a junction end that differs from germline. The read falls 3 residues short of the CDR3 end, and the missing part is taken from the germline J gene. This sequence joins TRBV2 and TRBJ2-5, with 8 bases identical to TRBD2. The CDR3 has 16 residues. Looked up from germline, CDR1 is SNHLY and CDR2 is FYNNEI. The covered CDR3 bases are TGTGCCAGCAGTGAGAGTAGCGGGAAGGACCACGAGACC. Translation: CASSESSGKDHET. The whole CDR3 protein reads CASSESSGKDHETQYF.